The 17 T cell receptor beta chains in this list originate from one sample, sequenced in a study of blood T cell repertoires in COVID-19. Assay: immunoSEQ multiplex PCR; the TCRdb copy retains only in-frame clones and omits some. The data hold 200,000 to 250,000 clones, with around 90% observed a single time. Sample: peripheral blood. Receptor source: a man aged 30-40 years with COVID-19, enrolled during active disease.

The chain employs TRBV2 and TRBJ2-5, with 7 bases fitting TRBD2. V was clipped by 3 bases and J by 5 bases; unmatched bases: 9. CDR1 is SNHLY, CDR2 FYNNEI, per germline. The CDR3 has 15 amino acids. The CDR3 protein is CASSDLWSSGETQYF. For the CDR3, the DNA is TGTGCCAGCAGTGATCTTTGGTCTAGCGGCGAGACCCAGTACTTC. Drawing the rest from reference TRBV2 and TRBJ2-5, the complete variable domain is EPEVTQTPSHQVTQMGQEVILRCVPISNHLYFYWYRQILGQKVEFLVSFYNNEISEKSEIFDDQFSVERPDGSNFTLKIRSTKLEDSAMYFCASSDLWSSGETQYFGPGTRLLVL.

This rearrangement joins TRBV7-9 to TRBJ1-3; D may be TRBD1 (6 bases). CDR1 and CDR2 from the germline V gene are SEHNR and FQNEAQ (reference sequence). The CDR3 runs 14 residues. Trimming shortened V by 7 bases and J by 2 bases, and 12 bases separated the two germline ends. DNA for the CDR3: TGTGCCAGCATCCTAGGGGGAGCTGGAAACACCATATATTTT. Amino acid sequence: CASILGGAGNTIYF.

V is TRBV5-8 and J is TRBJ1-6; the match to TRBD1 covers 9 bases. Germline V lookup: CDR1 SGHTS, CDR2 YDEGEE. Losses at the gene ends were 4 bases for V and 7 bases for J; bases not matched to a gene: 9. The CDR3 sequence is 16 residues long. As DNA, the CDR3 is TGTGCCAGCAGCAAAACCTGGACAGGGGCAAATTCACCCCTCCACTTT. Protein sequence: CASSKTWTGANSPLHF. The complete variable domain, with remaining parts taken from reference TRBV5-8 and TRBJ1-6, reads EAGVTQSPTHLIKTRGQQATLRCSPISGHTSVYWYQQALGLGLQFLLWYDEGEERNRGNFPPRFSGRQFPNYSSELNVNALELEDSALYLCASSKTWTGANSPLHFGNGTRLTVT.

This chain uses TRBV6-2 or TRBV6-3 with TRBJ2-2; TRBD2 agrees at 14 bases. There are 18 residues in the CDR3. The junction had 6 bases not matched to a gene; V was cut back by 5 bases and J by 1 base. Germline V gene sequence: CDR1 MNHEY, CDR2 SVGEGT. CDR3 DNA: TGTGCCAGCAGTGAGGGGACTAGCGGGAGAGAGAACACCGGGGAGCTGTTTTTT. It codes for CASSEGTSGRENTGELFF.

This sequence joins TRBV28 and TRBJ2-7; 11 nucleotides align to TRBD2. V dropped 3 bases and J dropped 3; count of bases not matched to a gene: 7. Germline V gene sequence: CDR1 MDHEN, CDR2 SYDVKM. The CDR3 has 16 residues. CDR3 DNA: TGTGCCAGCAGTTTGGTCGGGACTAGCGGAAACTACGAGCAGTACTTC. Residues: CASSLVGTSGNYEQYF.

This clone was found once. Being one base from a much bigger clone, this may be a read error. The chain couples TRBV7-2 to TRBJ1-1; no firm D call. Germline V gene data show CDR1 as SGHTA and CDR2 as FQGNSA. V was cut by 4 bases and J by 0 bases, with 6 bases left in between. The CDR3 is 13 amino acids. The CDR3 nucleotides are TGTGCCAGCAGCTCCCAGGTGAACACTGAAGCTTTCTTT. It translates to CASSSQVNTEAFF.

This chain links TRBV19 with TRBJ1-2; D remains unclear. CDR1 is LNHDA, CDR2 SQIVND, per germline (reference sequence). This CDR3 contains 13 residues. V shed 3 bases and J shed 6 bases, with 11 bases lying between them. Written as DNA, the CDR3 is TGTGCCAGTAGTATGGCCCAGAGGGATGGCTACACCTTC. Amino acid sequence: CASSMAQRDGYTF.

The chain is built from TRBV7-9 and TRBJ1-3; unclear D gene. Deletions cut 5 bases from V and 0 bases from J, with 17 bases between. This CDR3 spans 17 amino acids. CDR1 is SEHNR and CDR2 is FQNEAQ in the germline V gene (reference sequence). CDR3 protein: CASSPTRSYYSGNTIYF. Written as DNA, the CDR3 is TGTGCCAGCAGCCCAACACGCAGCTACTACTCTGGAAACACCATATATTTT.

The genes are TRBV7-9 and TRBJ1-2; TRBD1 agrees at 7 bases. This CDR3 is 16 amino acids long. The germline V gene has CDR1 SEHNR and CDR2 FQNEAQ (reference sequence). J lost 0 bases, V lost 5 bases, and 9 bases had no gene match. CDR3 coding DNA: TGTGCCAGCAGCCCTAGAACCGACAGGGCTAACTATGGCTACACCTTC. The encoded protein is CASSPRTDRANYGYTF.

The chain uses TRBV19 and TRBJ2-2; 8 bases are a match to TRBD2. The V gene end was trimmed by 3 bases and the J gene end by 7 bases; junction bases not matched to a gene: 4. Germline V gene data show CDR1 as LNHDA and CDR2 as SQIVND (reference sequence). CDR3 length equals 14 residues. In DNA, the CDR3 is TGTGCCAGTAGTATCCAGCGGGGGAGCGGGGAGCTGTTTTTT. Protein: CASSIQRGSGELFF.

The gene calls are TRBV18 and TRBJ2-3; D might be TRBD2 (5 bases). V dropped 0 bases and J dropped 10 bases, with 11 bases sitting between them. Germline V gene sequence: CDR1 KGHSH, CDR2 LQKENI. This CDR3 has 13 amino acids. The DNA for the CDR3 is TGTGCCAGCTCACCACCGAGCGGTCCCGCGCAGTATTTT. It translates to CASSPPSGPAQYF.

V gene TRBV7-2 combines with J gene TRBJ2-7; TRBD1 aligns across 8 bases. Germline lookup yields CDR1 SGHTA and CDR2 FQGNSA. J lost 4 bases, V lost 4 bases, and 9 bases had no gene match. The CDR3 consists of 15 residues. Written as DNA, the CDR3 is TGTGCCAGCAGCTCGAGGACAGGGTTCTTGTACGAGCAGTACTTC. It is translated as CASSSRTGFLYEQYF. Variable domain in full (rest from reference TRBV7-2 and TRBJ2-7): GAGVSQSPSNKVTEKGKDVELRCDPISGHTALYWYRQSLGQGLEFLIYFQGNSAPDKSGLPSDRFSAERTGGSVSTLTIQRTQQEDSAVYLCASSSRTGFLYEQYFGPGTRLTVT.

The chain links TRBV7-6 to TRBJ2-3, with D possibly being TRBD1 (6 bases). This CDR3 is 13 amino acids long. V dropped 0 bases and J dropped 9 bases, with 10 bases sitting between them. From germline, CDR1 is SGHVS and CDR2 FNYEAQ. Here the CDR3 DNA reads TGTGCCAGCAGCTTAGCGTTGCAGGGGACGCAGTATTTT. Protein product: CASSLALQGTQYF.

The chain is built from TRBV6-1 and TRBJ1-2; TRBD1 matches 7 bases. V lost 2 bases, J lost 5 bases, and 8 bases stayed unmatched. The CDR3 is 15 amino acids. The germline gives CDR1 MNHNS, CDR2 SASEGT. The CDR3 here is CASSEMEGARYGYTF. The CDR3 region has the DNA TGTGCCAGCAGTGAAATGGAGGGGGCGCGTTATGGCTACACCTTC.

V gene TRBV6-5 combines with J gene TRBJ2-2, with TRBD1 as a possible D gene (5 bases). Germline CDR1 and CDR2: MNHEY and SVGAGI. The CDR3 has 14 amino acids. V was cut by 2 bases and J by 7 bases, with 11 bases left in between. The CDR3 sequence is CASSYTDTFGELFF. The CDR3 coding sequence is TGTGCCAGCAGTTACACGGACACCTTCGGGGAGCTGTTTTTT.

The J gene is TRBJ2-1, the V gene TRBV5-1; 12 bases agree with TRBD2. The V segment lost 0 bases and the J segment 6 bases; nucleotides outside the gene matches: 1. The CDR3 runs to 15 residues. Germline V gene lookup returns CDR1 SGHRS and CDR2 YFSETQ. The CDR3: CASSLEGLAGNEQFF. In DNA form, the CDR3 reads TGCGCCAGCAGCTTGGAGGGACTAGCGGGCAATGAGCAGTTCTTC.

The chain couples TRBV28 to TRBJ1-3; D is undetermined. Germline values: CDR1 MDHEN, CDR2 SYDVKM. The CDR3 has 17 residues. Trimming took 4 bases from V and 0 from J, leaving 16 bases between them. The CDR3 bases are TGTGCCAGCAGTTCCCCGGGTTCGATTTACTCTGGAAACACCATATATTTT. It encodes CASSSPGSIYSGNTIYF. Full variable domain (remainder filled in from reference TRBV28 and TRBJ1-3): DVKVTQSSRYLVKRTGEKVFLECVQDMDHENMFWYRQDPGLGLRLIYFSYDVKMKEKGDIPEGYSVSREKKERFSLILESASTNQTSMYLCASSSPGSIYSGNTIYFGEGSWLTVV.